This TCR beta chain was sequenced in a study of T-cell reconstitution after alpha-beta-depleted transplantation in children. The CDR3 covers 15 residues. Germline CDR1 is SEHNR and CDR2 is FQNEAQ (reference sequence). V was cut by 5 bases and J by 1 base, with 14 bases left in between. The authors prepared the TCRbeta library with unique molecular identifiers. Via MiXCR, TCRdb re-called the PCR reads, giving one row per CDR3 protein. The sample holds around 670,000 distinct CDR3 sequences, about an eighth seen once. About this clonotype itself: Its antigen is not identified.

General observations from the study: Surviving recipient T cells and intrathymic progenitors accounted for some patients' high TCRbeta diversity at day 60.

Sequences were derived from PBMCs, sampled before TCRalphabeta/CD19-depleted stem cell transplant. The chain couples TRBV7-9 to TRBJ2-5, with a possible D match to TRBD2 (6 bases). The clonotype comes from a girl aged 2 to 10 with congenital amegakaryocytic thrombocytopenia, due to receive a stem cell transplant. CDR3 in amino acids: CASSRLLAPQETQYF. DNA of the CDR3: TGTGCCAGCAGCCGCCTCCTAGCGCCCCAAGAGACCCAGTACTTC. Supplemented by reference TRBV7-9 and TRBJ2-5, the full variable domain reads DTGVSQNPRHKITKRGQNVTFRCDPISEHNRLYWYRQTLGQGPEFLTYFQNEAQLEKSRLLSDRFSAERPKGSFSTLEIQRTEQGDSAMYLCASSRLLAPQETQYFGPGTRLLVL.